These 6 T cell receptor beta chains came from one sample sequenced in a study of breast tumors, draining lymph nodes, adjacent tissues. Breast cancer patients provided tissue from their axillary draining lymph nodes. One entry per CDR3 protein, called by TCRdb with MiXCR from the multiplex PCR reads. Of over 250,000 distinct CDR3 sequences in the sample, under 35% were seen once. Material for sequencing was axillary lymph node tissue. Receptor source: a female donor with breast cancer. Some clones in this sample may be carry-over from other donors' samples.

The chain recombines TRBV11-2 with TRBJ1-1, with D hard to call. This CDR3 comprises 15 residues. Deletions cut 0 bases from V and 4 bases from J, with 12 bases between. Germline V gene lookup returns CDR1 SGHAT and CDR2 FQNNGV. The CDR3, as DNA: TGTGCCAGCAGCTTAGAACGTTTGGTGGTCACTGAAGCTTTCTTT. This encodes CASSLERLVVTEAFF.

This clonotype was seen repeatedly, ten times or more. V gene TRBV7-2 combines with J gene TRBJ2-3; 8 bases match TRBD1. J lost 4 bases, V lost 4 bases, and 4 bases had no gene match. Looked up from germline, CDR1 is SGHTA and CDR2 is FQGNSA. This CDR3 is 14 amino acids long. The CDR3 is CASSSQGESDTQYF. The CDR3, as DNA: TGTGCCAGCAGCTCACAGGGGGAGTCAGATACGCAGTATTTT.

This clonotype came up many times. V usage is TRBV6-1 and J usage is TRBJ2-5; TRBD1 matches at 10 bases. V gave up 0 bases and J gave up 7 bases; unmatched junction bases: 5. This CDR3 is built from 15 residues. Per germline, CDR1 MNHNS and CDR2 SASEGT. The CDR3 coding sequence is TGTGCCAGCAGTGAAGCCCCGGGACAGGGGTCGACCCAGTACTTC. Protein product: CASSEAPGQGSTQYF.

This clonotype has a count of ten or more. The rearrangement joins TRBV20-1 to TRBJ1-6; TRBD1 agrees at 12 bases. CDR3 length: 18 amino acids. V gave up 0 bases and J gave up 10 bases; unmatched junction bases: 13. Germline CDR1 DFQATT, CDR2 SNEGSKA (reference sequence). CDR3 sequence: CSARDPTGGTGGGSPLHF. The CDR3 nucleotides are TGCAGTGCTAGAGACCCCACCGGGGGGACAGGGGGCGGATCACCCCTCCACTTT.

This clonotype was found many times. V and J are TRBV25-1 and TRBJ2-2, with TRBD1 matching 12 bases. CDR1 and CDR2 (germline): MGHDK, SYGVNS. V lost 4 bases to trimming and J lost 5 bases; unmatched junction nucleotides: 8. The CDR3 totals 17 residues. CDR3 sequence (DNA): TGTGCCAGCAGTGTCAAGGGACAGGGGGCGATAACCGGGGAGCTGTTTTTT. Protein product: CASSVKGQGAITGELFF.

About this clonotype itself: The junction and the germline gene differ at one end; a read error may be behind it. V usage is TRBV7-8 and J usage is TRBJ2-5; tentative D call: TRBD1 (5 bases). The length of the CDR3 is 15 residues. Germline-derived CDR1 and CDR2 are SGHVS and FQNEAQ. In DNA, the CDR3 is TGTGCCAGCAGCCTCGAGTGGGGCAGCCAAGAGGCCCAGTACTTC. It encodes CASSLEWGSQEAQYF.